This TCR beta chain is from a study of regulatory and conventional T cells in RAG deficiency. General study findings and limits: Patient subsets had shorter CDR3s; Omenn Treg-Tconv overlap exceeded 85%. Omenn syndrome and CID/AS patients had 80 to 100-fold fewer unique Treg TCR beta sequences, versus about 10-fold elsewhere.

Method: immunoSEQ multiplex PCR; TCRdb's copy keeps in-frame clones and lacks some. The sample lists around 37,000 clones, over 75% occurring once. Comments on this clone: What it binds is unknown.

Between the trimmed V and J ends, which lost 4 bases and 6 bases, there was a span of 13 bases. Germline V gene data show CDR1 as MNHEY and CDR2 as SVGAGI. The CDR3 consists of 14 residues. This sample also belongs to another study, concerning regulatory T cells. Per that paper: Amplification used 52 TRBV primers and 13 TRBJ primers.

The receptor was derived from a human donor in good health. Sequencing input: CD8+ T cells sorted from blood. V gene TRBV6-5 combines with J gene TRBJ2-1, with unresolved D. The CDR3 loop reads CASSSSWQLNEQFF. As DNA, the CDR3 is TGTGCCAGCAGTTCATCGTGGCAGCTCAATGAGCAGTTCTTC.